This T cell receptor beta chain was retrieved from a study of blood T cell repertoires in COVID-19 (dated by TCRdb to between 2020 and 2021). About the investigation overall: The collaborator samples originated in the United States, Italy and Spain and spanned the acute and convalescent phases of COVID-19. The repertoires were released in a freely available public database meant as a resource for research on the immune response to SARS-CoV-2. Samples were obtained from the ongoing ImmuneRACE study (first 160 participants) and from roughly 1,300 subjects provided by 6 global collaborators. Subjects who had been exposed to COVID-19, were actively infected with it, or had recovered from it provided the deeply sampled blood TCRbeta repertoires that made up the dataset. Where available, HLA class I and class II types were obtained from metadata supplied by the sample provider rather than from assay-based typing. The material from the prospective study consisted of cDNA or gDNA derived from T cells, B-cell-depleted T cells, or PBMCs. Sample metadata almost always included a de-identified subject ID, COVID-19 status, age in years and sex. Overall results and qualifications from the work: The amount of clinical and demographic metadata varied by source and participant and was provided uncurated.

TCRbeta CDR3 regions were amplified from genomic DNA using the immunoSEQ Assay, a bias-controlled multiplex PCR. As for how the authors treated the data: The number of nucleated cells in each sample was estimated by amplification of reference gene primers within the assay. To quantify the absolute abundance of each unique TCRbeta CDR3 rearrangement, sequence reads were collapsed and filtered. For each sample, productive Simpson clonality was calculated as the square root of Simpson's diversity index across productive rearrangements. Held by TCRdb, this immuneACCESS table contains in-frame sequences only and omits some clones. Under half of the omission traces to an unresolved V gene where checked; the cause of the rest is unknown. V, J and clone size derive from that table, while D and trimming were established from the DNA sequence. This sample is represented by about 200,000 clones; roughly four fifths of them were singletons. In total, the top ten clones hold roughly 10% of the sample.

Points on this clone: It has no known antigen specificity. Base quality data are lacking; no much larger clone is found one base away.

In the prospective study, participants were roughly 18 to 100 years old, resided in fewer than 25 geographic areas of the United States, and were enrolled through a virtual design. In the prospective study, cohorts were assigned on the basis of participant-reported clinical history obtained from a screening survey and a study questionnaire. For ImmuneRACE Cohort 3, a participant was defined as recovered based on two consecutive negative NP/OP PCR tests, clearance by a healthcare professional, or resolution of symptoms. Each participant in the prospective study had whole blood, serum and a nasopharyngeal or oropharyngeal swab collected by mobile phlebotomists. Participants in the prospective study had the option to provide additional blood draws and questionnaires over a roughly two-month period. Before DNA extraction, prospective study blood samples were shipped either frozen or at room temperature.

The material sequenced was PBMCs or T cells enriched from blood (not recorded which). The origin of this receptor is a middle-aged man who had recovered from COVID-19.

CDR3 loop: CASGLVGGTGGVIYQPQHF. The sequenced DNA is TGTGCTAGTGGTTTGGTAGGAGGGACAGGGGGTGTTATCTATCAGCCCCAGCATTTT. In this chain, TRBV12-5 is recombined with TRBJ1-5, and TRBD1 matches 11 of the central bases. Looking up the germline V gene yields CDR1 LGHNT and CDR2 FRNRAP. Trimming removed 0 bases from V and 5 bases from J; the gene matches leave 12 bases unexplained. There are 19 amino acids in the CDR3, from cysteine to phenylalanine inclusive. Only the CDR3 region is kept as DNA, spanning 57 bases read in frame from base 1.